The 18 T cell receptor beta chains in this list originate from one sample, sequenced in a study of blood T cell repertoires in COVID-19. Libraries were prepared by immunoSEQ multiplex PCR; TCRdb keeps only in-frame clonotypes and omits some of them. In the table there are under 500,000 clones, 80% to 90% of which are singletons. Specimen: peripheral blood. These receptors were collected from a woman in her thirties with acute or convalescent COVID-19.

The genes are TRBV27 and TRBJ1-6, with TRBD1 matching 7 bases. This CDR3 contains 17 residues. Germline trimming cut 2 bases from V and 4 bases from J; bases unmatched to any gene: 8. Germline assignment: CDR1 MNHEY and CDR2 SMNVEV (reference sequence). The CDR3 sequence: CASSLLGTDLYNSPLHF. Here the CDR3 DNA reads TGTGCCAGCAGTTTACTCGGGACAGACCTTTATAATTCACCCCTCCACTTT.

The rearrangement joins TRBV9 to TRBJ2-6; D is uncertain. Germline-derived CDR1 and CDR2 are SGDLS and YYNGEE. The V end lost 4 bases, the J end lost 4 bases, and 15 bases lay between the germline ends. The CDR3 contains 16 residues. The CDR3: CASSPSDRSGANVLTF. Written as DNA, the CDR3 is TGTGCCAGCAGCCCCTCCGATAGATCAGGGGCCAACGTCCTGACTTTC.

The CDR3: CASSLGSGGGDTQYF. DNA of the CDR3: TGCGCCAGCAGCTTGGGTAGCGGGGGCGGGGATACGCAGTATTTT. The rearrangement joins TRBV5-1 to TRBJ2-3; TRBD2 matches at 9 bases. Losses at the gene ends were 0 bases for V and 6 bases for J; bases not matched to a gene: 5. The CDR3 loop spans 15 amino acids. Germline values: CDR1 SGHRS, CDR2 YFSETQ.

This chain uses TRBV29-1 with TRBJ1-2; 12 bases are a match to TRBD1. V dropped 6 bases and J dropped 7; count of bases not matched to a gene: 9. Germline V CDR1 and CDR2: SQVTM, ANQGSEA. There are 14 residues in the CDR3. The CDR3 spells CSVAGQGAIGGYTF. Here the CDR3 DNA reads TGCAGCGTCGCGGGACAGGGGGCAATCGGTGGCTACACCTTC.

V is TRBV5-1 and J is TRBJ2-1; 7 bases align to TRBD2. With 4 bases clipped from V and 10 bases from J, the junction kept 2 bases outside the gene matches. Per germline, CDR1 SGHRS and CDR2 YFSETQ. The CDR3 is 11 residues long. The CDR3 sequence: CASSLGLEQFF. CDR3 bases: TGCGCCAGCAGCCTGGGACTAGAGCAGTTCTTC.

The chain links TRBV5-1 to TRBJ2-1, with 7 bases lining up with TRBD1. Trimming removed 3 bases from V and 8 bases from J; junction bases left unmatched: 2. This CDR3 contains 12 residues. Germline V gives CDR1 SGHRS, CDR2 YFSETQ. The CDR3 loop reads CASSSDRDEQFF. The CDR3 DNA follows: TGCGCCAGCAGCTCAGACAGGGATGAGCAGTTCTTC.

This clone is a singleton in its sample. At one end the junction does not follow the germline gene, possibly because of a read error. The chain employs TRBV5-6 and TRBJ1-3; TRBD1 is a possible D gene (5 bases). Germline values: CDR1 SGHDT, CDR2 YYEEEE. CDR3 length equals 15 residues. CDR3 DNA: TGTGCCAGCAGCTGGGGGACTGGTTCTGGTAACACCATATATTTT. Encoded protein: CASSWGTGSGNTIYF.

The chain links TRBV19 to TRBJ2-5, with D maybe TRBD2 (7 bases). This CDR3 has 16 residues. Germline CDR1 is LNHDA and CDR2 is SQIVND (reference sequence). The V and J ends lost 2 bases and 2 bases respectively, with 15 bases between them. Written as DNA, the CDR3 is TGTGCCAGTAGTATATCCCTTAGGGGGGGACAAGAGACCCAGTACTTC. Amino acid sequence: CASSISLRGGQETQYF. Filled out from reference TRBV19 and TRBJ2-5, the complete variable domain reads DGGITQSPKYLFRKEGQNVTLSCEQNLNHDAMYWYRQDPGQGLRLIYYSQIVNDFQKGDIAEGYSVSREKKESFPLTVTSAQKNPTAFYLCASSISLRGGQETQYFGPGTRLLVL.

The V and J genes are TRBV19 and TRBJ1-5, with no clear D. Germline V CDR1 and CDR2: LNHDA, SQIVND (reference sequence). V lost 3 bases and J lost 0, with 12 bases in between. The CDR3 is 16 residues long. CDR3 in DNA: TGTGCCAGTAGTATTTCCTCGGGGTATAGCAATCAGCCCCAGCATTTT. Translated: CASSISSGYSNQPQHF.

The chain joins TRBV29-1 to TRBJ1-1; no clear D. In germline, CDR1 is SQVTM, CDR2 ANQGSEA. Trimming removed 0 bases at V and 5 bases at J, with 7 bases between. The CDR3 extends over 12 amino acids. CDR3 nucleotides: TGCAGCGTTGAAGATGGGCAGACTGAAGCTTTCTTT. Its translation: CSVEDGQTEAFF.

As concerns this clone: A read error may account for a junction end that differs from germline. The chain joins TRBV2 to TRBJ1-1; no clear D. The CDR3 has 11 amino acids. Germline-derived CDR1 and CDR2 are SNHLY and FYNNEI. The CDR3 region has the DNA TGTGCCAGCAGTGAATTACTATGGCAGCTCTTT. This encodes CASSELLWQLF.

The V and J genes are TRBV29-1 and TRBJ2-1, with 9 bases aligning to TRBD2. CDR3 length: 16 residues. CDR1 is SQVTM, CDR2 ANQGSEA, per germline. V was clipped by 7 bases and J by 8 bases; unmatched bases: 18. The CDR3 DNA is TGCAGCGCTGCCGGAGGGGCTAGCGGGGTAGGGTATGAGCAGTTCTTC. This sequence encodes CSAAGGASGVGYEQFF.

The chain is built from TRBV3-1 (or the pseudogene TRBV3-2) and TRBJ1-3; tentative D call: TRBD1 (5 bases). CDR1 is LGHDT, CDR2 YNNKEL, per germline (reference sequence). V lost 2 bases to trimming and J lost 7 bases, with 12 bases between them. The CDR3 length is 14 residues. The CDR3 is CASSQQGGLNTIYF. CDR3 nucleotides: TGTGCCAGCAGCCAACAGGGTGGTCTGAACACCATATATTTT.

The chain carries TRBV7-2 and TRBJ1-2, with D perhaps TRBD1 (5 bases). V was cut by 3 bases and J by 6 bases, with 14 bases left in between. The CDR3 totals 14 residues. The germline gives CDR1 SGHTA, CDR2 FQGNSA. The CDR3 region has the DNA TGTGCCAGCAGCTTTATGCCAGGGTCCGATGGCTACACCTTC. This gives the protein CASSFMPGSDGYTF.

The CDR3 DNA sequence: TGCGCCAGCAGCCAAACACTCAGGGAATCACCCCTCCACTTT. This codes for CASSQTLRESPLHF. The chain couples TRBV4-1 to TRBJ1-6; maybe TRBD1 (5 bases). This CDR3 is built from 14 residues. V gave up 2 bases and J gave up 10 bases, with 12 bases separating them. CDR1 and CDR2 (germline): MGHRA, YSYEKL.

This clone was picked up a small number of times. This chain connects TRBV6-5 to TRBJ2-7; D possibly corresponds to TRBD1 (6 bases). V was cut by 6 bases and J by 6 bases, with 21 bases left in between. This CDR3 has 15 residues. Germline CDR1 and CDR2: MNHEY and SVGAGI. The CDR3 region is CASSQNRASGGEQYF. DNA of the CDR3: TGTGCCAGCAGCCAAAACAGGGCGTCGGGTGGCGAGCAGTACTTC.

This chain uses TRBV5-1 with TRBJ2-2, with 7 positions matching TRBD1. V was clipped by 0 bases and J by 0 bases; unmatched bases: 5. The CDR3 contains 17 residues. Germline V gene lookup returns CDR1 SGHRS and CDR2 YFSETQ. The CDR3: CASSLGHRGPNTGELFF. As DNA, the CDR3 is TGCGCCAGCAGCTTGGGACACAGGGGCCCGAACACCGGGGAGCTGTTTTTT.

This clone was found once. The CDR3 region has the DNA TGCGCCAGCAGCTTGGAATTAAGTGGGGGGGGCAGGGGAGAGACCCAGTACTTC. Protein: CASSLELSGGGRGETQYF. The rearrangement links TRBV5-1 to TRBJ2-5; D perhaps matches TRBD2 (7 bases). Germline V gives CDR1 SGHRS, CDR2 YFSETQ. The V end was cut by 0 bases, the J end by 4 bases, with 22 bases between. The CDR3 loop spans 18 amino acids. Looking up the rest from reference TRBV5-1 and TRBJ2-5 gives the full variable domain: KAGVTQTPRYLIKTRGQQVTLSCSPISGHRSVSWYQQTPGQGLQFLFEYFSETQRNKGNFPGRFSGRQFSNSRSEMNVSTLELGDSALYLCASSLELSGGGRGETQYFGPGTRLLVL.